The clone carrying this TCR beta chain was found many times. Its antigen remains unidentified. Germline V CDR1 and CDR2: MNHNS, SASEGT. V gave up 5 bases and J gave up 4 bases; unmatched junction bases: 14. CDR3 length: 18 amino acids. This specimen belongs to a study of T cells in Graves' hyperthyroidism and ophthalmopathy. General study findings and limits: Most clonotypes that expanded in the thyroid above 0.001 also showed up in blood.

The CDR3 regions of TCR beta were amplified from RNA transcripts. Researchers ran a first-round RT-PCR on the TCR CDR3 using the HTBI primer set. TCRdb re-called the multiplex PCR reads with MiXCR, one entry per CDR3 protein. The repertoire holds approximately 600,000 distinct CDR3 sequences, with 20% to 25% as singletons. This rearrangement joins TRBV6-1 to TRBJ2-1; 10 bases map to TRBD2. The receptor's source is a young man with Graves' ophthalmopathy. The sample taken for sequencing was blood. The CDR3 sequence: CASSPLGASGSRYNEQFF. In nucleotides, the CDR3 is TGTGCCAGCAGTCCGTTAGGGGCTAGCGGGAGTAGATACAATGAGCAGTTCTTC.